A selection of T cell receptor beta chains follows, all from one sample in a study of T-cell memory formation after mild COVID-19. TCRdb re-called the 5' RACE reads with MiXCR, one entry per CDR3 protein. The data contain approximately 180,000 distinct CDR3 sequences, more than 15% of them singletons. The sample taken for sequencing was PBMCs or a T cell subset sorted from them (not recorded which). Receptors were obtained from an adult woman who had mild COVID-19 (a few samples of this study predate the infection). Cell type and time point are not known. Each CDR3 is given with its conserved first and last residue. The order of the fields is D gene, V gene, clone size, J gene, CDR3 DNA, CDR3 protein. A D gene is named only where the DNA matches it firmly. Only some rows state a clone size, as once, few, many or a class for expanded clones.

>NA|TRBV4-1|few|TRBJ1-2
TGCGCCAGCAGCCAACAGTCGACAAGTCGCTATGGCTACACCTTC
CASSQQSTSRYGYTF
>NA|TRBV7-2|NA|TRBJ1-2
TGTGCCAGCAGCAAGCCACAGGGAGAGGGCTATGGCTACACCTTC
CASSKPQGEGYGYTF
>TRBD2|TRBV7-2|few|TRBJ2-3
TGTGCCAGCAGCCCGAGAGGGGGACTAGCGGGAGGTGCAGATACGCAGTATTTT
CASSPRGGLAGGADTQYF
>TRBD2|TRBV20-1|few|TRBJ2-7
TGCAGTGCTAGAGAGGCCAGCGGGAAGGGTCTCTACGAGCAGTACTTC
CSAREASGKGLYEQYF
>NA|TRBV12-3/TRBV12-4|few|TRBJ2-2
TGTGCCAGCAGCCACAGGGTGACCGGGGAGCTGTTTTTT
CASSHRVTGELFF
>TRBD1|TRBV4-3|few|TRBJ1-1
TGCGCCAGCAGCCCGGGACAGGGGGCGGAAACTGAAGCTTTCTTT
CASSPGQGAETEAFF
>NA|TRBV3-1|NA|TRBJ1-1
TGTGCCAGCAGCCAACGGGTCACTGAAGCTTTCTTT
CASSQRVTEAFF
>NA|TRBV27|few|TRBJ1-2
TGTGCCAGCAGCTTCCTAGGAGAACGTGGCTACACCTTC
CASSFLGERGYTF
>TRBD1|TRBV24-1|NA|TRBJ2-7
TGTGCCACCAGTGACCCTACAGGGGGATCCTACGAGCAGTACTTC
CATSDPTGGSYEQYF
>NA|TRBV12-3/TRBV12-4|NA|TRBJ1-5
TGTGCCAGCAGTTCCCAAGGGACCCCAAATCAGCCCCAGCATTTT
CASSSQGTPNQPQHF
>NA|TRBV5-5|many|TRBJ2-7
TGTGCCAGCAGCCGCGCGGGATCCCCATCCTACGAGCAGTACTTC
CASSRAGSPSYEQYF
>TRBD2|TRBV10-3|NA|TRBJ2-1
TGTGCCATCAGAAGGACTAGCGGGAGGAGCAATGAGAAGTTCTTC
CAIRRTSGRSNEKFF
>TRBD2|TRBV29-1|few|TRBJ2-6
TGCAGCGCCCGACTAGCTGCCAGCTCTGGGGCCAACGTCCTGACTTTC
CSARLAASSGANVLTF
>NA|TRBV7-2|few|TRBJ1-5
TGTGCCAGCAGCCCATATAGCAATCAGCCCCAGCATTTT
CASSPYSNQPQHF
>NA|TRBV9|few|TRBJ2-1
TGTGCCAGCAGCCCCTCCCACCAGGGCACTTGGATCTTC
CASSPSHQGTWIF
>NA|TRBV5-5|NA|TRBJ1-1
TGTGCCAGCAGCCCGTTGGGGGGCTGGACTGAAGCTTTCTTT
CASSPLGGWTEAFF
>NA|TRBV12-3/TRBV12-4|NA|TRBJ1-5
TGTGCCAGCAGGGACGGCCCATCTAATAAGCCCCAGCATTTT
CASRDGPSNKPQHF
>TRBD1|TRBV7-8|NA|TRBJ1-2
TGTGCCAGCAGCTTATACCCTCATCGACAGGGGGCCGCCTCTAACTATGGCTACACCTTC
CASSLYPHRQGAASNYGYTF
>NA|TRBV12-3/TRBV12-4|NA|TRBJ2-3
TGTGCCAGCAGTTTGGCGGGGACCCGCACAGATACGCAGTATTTT
CASSLAGTRTDTQYF
>TRBD1|TRBV6-5|NA|TRBJ1-2
TGTGCCAGCAGTTTAGGGACAGGGAGTCGTGGCTACACCTTC
CASSLGTGSRGYTF
>NA|TRBV18|few|TRBJ1-2
TGTGCCACCCGACTTTCTAATACCCCCTCTAACTATGGCTACACCTTC
CATRLSNTPSNYGYTF
>TRBD1|TRBV5-1|few|TRBJ2-7
TGCGCCAGCAGCTTAGACAGGGTGTTCGCCGAGCAGTACTTC
CASSLDRVFAEQYF
>NA|TRBV5-1|many|TRBJ2-1
TGCGCCAGCAGCCCTAACAGGGAAATCAACTCCTACAATGAGCAGTTCTTC
CASSPNREINSYNEQFF
>TRBD1|TRBV20-1|NA|TRBJ2-7
TGCAGTGCTAGCGGGGAGACAGGGGACTACGAGCAGTACTTC
CSASGETGDYEQYF
>TRBD2|TRBV6-5|few|TRBJ2-1
TGTGCCAGCAGTTATCTGACCGGGACTAGCGAGTACAATGAGCAGTTCTTC
CASSYLTGTSEYNEQFF
>NA|TRBV3-1|few|TRBJ2-5
TGTGCCAGCAGCCCACGACAAGGGGGGGAGACCCAGTACTTC
CASSPRQGGETQYF
>NA|TRBV3-1|few|TRBJ1-1
TGTGCCAGCAGCCGTGGGAGTTCTAACACTGAAGCTTTCTTT
CASSRGSSNTEAFF
>TRBD1|TRBV2|NA|TRBJ2-1
TGTGCCAGCAGTTACGACAGGGGGTCCTACAATGAGCAGTTCTTC
CASSYDRGSYNEQFF
>NA|TRBV7-9|NA|TRBJ1-5
TGTGCCAGCAGCGTGCAGGGGACCAATCAGCCCCAGCATTTT
CASSVQGTNQPQHF
>TRBD2|TRBV6-5|many|TRBJ2-5
TGTGCCAGCGGTAAAGGGACTAGCGGGGGCCCTAGGGGGACCCAGTACTTC
CASGKGTSGGPRGTQYF
>NA|TRBV7-8|NA|TRBJ1-6
TGTGCCAGCAGCTCGGTTAATTCACCCCTCCACTTT
CASSSVNSPLHF
>TRBD1|TRBV11-3|few|TRBJ2-7
TGTGCCAGCAGCTTAGATAGTGGACAGGGGGCCTCCTACGAGCAGTACTTC
CASSLDSGQGASYEQYF
>NA|TRBV5-1|NA|TRBJ1-1
TGCGCCAGCAGCTTGGGACAGTTGATGAACACTGAAGCTTTCTTT
CASSLGQLMNTEAFF
>NA|TRBV5-1|few|TRBJ2-5
TGCGCCAGCAGACTGTGGAACCAAGAGACCCAGTACTTC
CASRLWNQETQYF
>NA|TRBV6-1|NA|TRBJ2-1
TGTGCCAGCAGTGAAAGTGTGCTATACAATGAGCAGTTCTTC
CASSESVLYNEQFF
>TRBD1|TRBV6-2/TRBV6-3|NA|TRBJ1-2
TGTGCCAGCTGCGACAGGGGGATCGATGGCTACACCTTC
CASCDRGIDGYTF
>TRBD2|TRBV7-2|few|TRBJ2-4
TGTGCCAGCAGCTTAAGGGTGGCTAGCGGGAGTGGGAACATTCAGTACTTC
CASSLRVASGSGNIQYF
>TRBD1|TRBV3-1|NA|TRBJ2-3
TGTGCCAGCAGCCAAGGAGTGGGGACAGGGAGCATACGAAATACGCAGTATTTT
CASSQGVGTGSIRNTQYF
>NA|TRBV4-2|NA|TRBJ2-7
TGTGCCAGCAGCCAAGTTCTCGGGACCTACGAGCAGTACTTC
CASSQVLGTYEQYF
>NA|TRBV9|NA|TRBJ2-1
TGTGCCAGCAGCGTAGCGGGCATCCCCTACAATGAGCAGTTCTTC
CASSVAGIPYNEQFF
>NA|TRBV25-1|few|TRBJ1-4
TGTGCCAGCCGCGGGGGCGAGGGGGAAAAACTGTTTTTT
CASRGGEGEKLFF
>NA|TRBV6-6|few|TRBJ1-5
TGTGCCAGCAGCCGCGACACAGGACCTTTTAGCAATCAGCCCCAGCATTTT
CASSRDTGPFSNQPQHF
>NA|TRBV4-3|few|TRBJ2-1
TGCGCCAGCAGCCAAGATGGGCGGGACGGTTACAATGAGCAGTTCTTC
CASSQDGRDGYNEQFF
>NA|TRBV4-3|NA|TRBJ1-2
TGCGCCAGCAGCCAAGTGAAAACAGTGAAATATGGCTACACCTTC
CASSQVKTVKYGYTF
>TRBD2|TRBV6-6|NA|TRBJ2-7
TGTGCCAGCAGTTACGGGAGCGGGAGGGCCCGGGAGCAGTACTTC
CASSYGSGRAREQYF
>NA|TRBV7-7|NA|TRBJ2-7
TGTGCTAGCAGCTTAGCGGTAAGCGCCGAGCAGTACTTC
CASSLAVSAEQYF
>NA|TRBV9|NA|TRBJ1-2
TGTGCCAGCAGCAAATACTCCGGCCAGCGGGGCTATGGCTACACCTTC
CASSKYSGQRGYGYTF
>NA|TRBV6-5|NA|TRBJ1-2
TGTGCCAGCAGTTACGGTTTTAGTGTCCGGCCGTTAGACTACTATGGCTACACCTTC
CASSYGFSVRPLDYYGYTF
>NA|TRBV7-9|NA|TRBJ2-3
TGTGCCAGCAGCTTTAAGGGGTCAACTGATACGCAGTATTTT
CASSFKGSTDTQYF
>NA|TRBV5-1|NA|TRBJ1-1
TGCGCCAGCAGCTTGGTTCCTTGGGACTTAAACACTGAAGCTTTCTTT
CASSLVPWDLNTEAFF
>NA|TRBV5-6|NA|TRBJ1-1
TGTGCCAGCAGCGCGCCTGACGGCGTTGGAGCTTTCTTT
CASSAPDGVGAFF
>NA|TRBV18|few|TRBJ1-1
TGTGCCAGCTCACCAAGAAAGGCCCGGAACACTGAAGCTTTCTTT
CASSPRKARNTEAFF
>NA|TRBV27|NA|TRBJ2-7
TGTGCCAGCAGTGCAAGTCTCTTACGGGTTGGAAACTACGAGCAGTACTTC
CASSASLLRVGNYEQYF
>TRBD1|TRBV27|few|TRBJ1-2
TGTGCCAGCAGTAGGACAGGATTCTATGGCTACACCTTC
CASSRTGFYGYTF